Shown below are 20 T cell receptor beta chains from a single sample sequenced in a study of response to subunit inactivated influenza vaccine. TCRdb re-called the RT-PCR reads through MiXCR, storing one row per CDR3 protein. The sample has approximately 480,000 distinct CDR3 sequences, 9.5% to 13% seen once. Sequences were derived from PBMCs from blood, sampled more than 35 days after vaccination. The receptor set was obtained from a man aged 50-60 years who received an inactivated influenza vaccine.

CDR3 sequence reads: CASPGTRCEQYF. The CDR3 DNA reads TGTGCCAGCCCCGGGACGCGGTGCGAGCAGTACTTC. V and J are TRBV21-1 and TRBJ2-7; TRBD1, the table's D call, lacks a check against the DNA. TRBV21-1 is tagged as a pseudogene. The CDR3 has 12 residues.

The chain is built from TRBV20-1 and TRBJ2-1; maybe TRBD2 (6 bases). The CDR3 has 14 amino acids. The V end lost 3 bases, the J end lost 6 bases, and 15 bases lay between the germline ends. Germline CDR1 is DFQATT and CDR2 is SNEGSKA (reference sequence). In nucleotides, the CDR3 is TGCAGTGCTAGTATTAGCGGTTGGGGCAATGAGCAGTTCTTC. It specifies CSASISGWGNEQFF.

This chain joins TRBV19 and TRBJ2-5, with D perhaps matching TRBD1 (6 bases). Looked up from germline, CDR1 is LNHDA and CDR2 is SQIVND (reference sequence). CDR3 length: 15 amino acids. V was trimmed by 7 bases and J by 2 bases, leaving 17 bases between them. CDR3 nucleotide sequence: TGTGCCAGTACGCCCCGGCAGGGGCCACAAGAGACCCAGTACTTC. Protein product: CASTPRQGPQETQYF.

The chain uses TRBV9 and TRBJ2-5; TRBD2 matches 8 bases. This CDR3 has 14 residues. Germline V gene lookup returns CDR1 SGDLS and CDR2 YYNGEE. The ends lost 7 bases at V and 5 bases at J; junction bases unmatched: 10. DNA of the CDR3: TGTGCCAGCGGGGCGGGGGGTTTTGTGGAGACCCAGTACTTC. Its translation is CASGAGGFVETQYF.

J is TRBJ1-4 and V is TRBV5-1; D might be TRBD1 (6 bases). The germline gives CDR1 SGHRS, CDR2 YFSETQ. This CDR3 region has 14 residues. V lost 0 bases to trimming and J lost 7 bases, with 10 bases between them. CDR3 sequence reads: CASSLGGQTEKLFF. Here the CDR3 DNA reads TGCGCCAGCAGCTTGGGCGGACAGACTGAAAAACTGTTTTTT.

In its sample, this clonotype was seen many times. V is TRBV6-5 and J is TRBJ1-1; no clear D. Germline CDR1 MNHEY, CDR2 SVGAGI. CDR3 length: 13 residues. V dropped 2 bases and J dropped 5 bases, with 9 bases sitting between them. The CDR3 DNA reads TGTGCCAGCAGTTACATCGCGGGGACTGAAGCTTTCTTT. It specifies CASSYIAGTEAFF.

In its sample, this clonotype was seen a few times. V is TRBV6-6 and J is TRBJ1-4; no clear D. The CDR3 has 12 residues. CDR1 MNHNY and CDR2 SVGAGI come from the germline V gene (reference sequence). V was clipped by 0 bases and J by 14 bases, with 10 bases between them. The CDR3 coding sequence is TGTGCCAGCAGTTACTCGACCCCCGCGCTGTTTTTT. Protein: CASSYSTPALFF.

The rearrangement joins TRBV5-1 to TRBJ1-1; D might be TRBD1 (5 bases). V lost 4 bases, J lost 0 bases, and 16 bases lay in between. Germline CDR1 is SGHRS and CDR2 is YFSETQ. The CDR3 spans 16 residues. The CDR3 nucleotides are TGCGCCAGCAGCGAAGACGACAGTATTATGAACACTGAAGCTTTCTTT. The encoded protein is CASSEDDSIMNTEAFF. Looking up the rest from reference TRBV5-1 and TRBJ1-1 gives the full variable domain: KAGVTQTPRYLIKTRGQQVTLSCSPISGHRSVSWYQQTPGQGLQFLFEYFSETQRNKGNFPGRFSGRQFSNSRSEMNVSTLELGDSALYLCASSEDDSIMNTEAFFGQGTRLTVV.

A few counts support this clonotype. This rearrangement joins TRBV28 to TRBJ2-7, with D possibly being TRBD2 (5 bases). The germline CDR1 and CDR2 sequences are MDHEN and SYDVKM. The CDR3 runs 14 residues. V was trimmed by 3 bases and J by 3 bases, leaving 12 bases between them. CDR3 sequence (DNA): TGTGCCAGCAGTTTTGGGAGCCCGATCTACGAGCAGTACTTC. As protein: CASSFGSPIYEQYF.

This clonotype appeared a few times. CDR3 sequence: CATNRADTQYF. Here the CDR3 DNA reads TGTGCCACAAACAGGGCAGATACGCAGTATTTT. The rearrangement uses TRBV25-1 and TRBJ2-3, with a tentative D call TRBD1 (6 bases). Germline V gene lookup returns CDR1 MGHDK and CDR2 SYGVNS. The CDR3 spans 11 residues. Trimming cost V 10 bases and J 4 bases, with 9 bases left between them.

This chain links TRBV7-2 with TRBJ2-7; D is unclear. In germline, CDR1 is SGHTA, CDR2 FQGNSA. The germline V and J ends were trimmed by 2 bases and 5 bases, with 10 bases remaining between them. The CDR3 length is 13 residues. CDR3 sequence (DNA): TGTGCCAGCAGCTTAACCCTTAGAGACGAGCAGTACTTC. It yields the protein CASSLTLRDEQYF.

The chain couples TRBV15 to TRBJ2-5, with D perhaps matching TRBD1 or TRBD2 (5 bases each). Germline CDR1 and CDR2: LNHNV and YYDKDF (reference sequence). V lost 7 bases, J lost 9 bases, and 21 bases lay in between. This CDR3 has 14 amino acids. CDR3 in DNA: TGTGCCACCACCACCGGGACCCCCGGTAGGGCCCAGTACTTC. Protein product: CATTTGTPGRAQYF.

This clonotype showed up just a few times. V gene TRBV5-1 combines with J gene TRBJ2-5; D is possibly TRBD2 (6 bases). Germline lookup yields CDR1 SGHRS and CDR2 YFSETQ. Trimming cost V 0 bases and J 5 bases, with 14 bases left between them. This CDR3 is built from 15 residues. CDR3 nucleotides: TGCGCCAGCAGCTTGGCTTTCGGGGGAGGTGAGACCCAGTACTTC. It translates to CASSLAFGGGETQYF.

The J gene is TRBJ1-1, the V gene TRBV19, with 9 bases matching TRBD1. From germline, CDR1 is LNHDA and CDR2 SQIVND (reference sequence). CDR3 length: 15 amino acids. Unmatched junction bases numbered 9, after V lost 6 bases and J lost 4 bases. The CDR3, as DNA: TGTGCCAGTAGCCGGGACAGGGTGAGAGGCACTGAAGCTTTCTTT. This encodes CASSRDRVRGTEAFF.

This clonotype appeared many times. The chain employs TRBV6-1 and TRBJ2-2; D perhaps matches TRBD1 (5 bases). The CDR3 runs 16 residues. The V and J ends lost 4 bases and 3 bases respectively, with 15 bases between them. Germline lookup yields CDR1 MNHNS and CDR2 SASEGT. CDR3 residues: CASSAYHRGYTGELFF. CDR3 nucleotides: TGTGCCAGCAGTGCCTACCATAGGGGTTACACCGGGGAGCTGTTTTTT.

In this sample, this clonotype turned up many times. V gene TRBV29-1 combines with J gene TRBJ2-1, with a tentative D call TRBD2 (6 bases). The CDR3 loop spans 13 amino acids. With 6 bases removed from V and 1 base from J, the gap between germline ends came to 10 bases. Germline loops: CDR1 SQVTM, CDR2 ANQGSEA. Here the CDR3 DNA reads TGCAGCGTCCGACGGGGGTCCTACAATGAGCAGTTCTTC. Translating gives CSVRRGSYNEQFF.

CDR3: CASSPSGTGEAQYF. Here the CDR3 DNA reads TGTGCCAGCTCACCAAGCGGGACAGGGGAGGCCCAGTACTTC. The J gene is TRBJ2-5, the V gene TRBV18; the match to TRBD1 covers 10 bases. The V gene's germline CDR1 is KGHSH and CDR2 LQKENI. V shed 2 bases, J shed 9 bases, and the junction held 6 bases outside the gene matches. The CDR3 contains 14 residues.

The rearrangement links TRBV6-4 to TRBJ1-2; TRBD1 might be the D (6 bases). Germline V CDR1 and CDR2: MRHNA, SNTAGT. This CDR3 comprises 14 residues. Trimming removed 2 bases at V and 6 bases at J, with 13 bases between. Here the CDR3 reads CASSDLGQPHGYTF. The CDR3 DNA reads TGTGCCAGCAGTGACCTTGGACAGCCACATGGCTACACCTTC.

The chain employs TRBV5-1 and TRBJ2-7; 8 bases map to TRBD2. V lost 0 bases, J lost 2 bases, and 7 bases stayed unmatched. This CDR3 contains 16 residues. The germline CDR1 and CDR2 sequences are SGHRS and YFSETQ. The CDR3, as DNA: TGCGCCAGCAGCTTGGGCCCGGGACTAGACCCCTACGAGCAGTACTTC. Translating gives CASSLGPGLDPYEQYF.

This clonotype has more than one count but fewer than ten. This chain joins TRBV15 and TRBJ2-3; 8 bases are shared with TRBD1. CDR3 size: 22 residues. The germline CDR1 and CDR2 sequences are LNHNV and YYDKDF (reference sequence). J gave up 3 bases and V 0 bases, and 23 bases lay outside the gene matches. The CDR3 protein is CATSREKYQGAHFKQVTDTQYF. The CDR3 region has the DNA TGTGCCACCAGCAGAGAGAAGTACCAGGGGGCGCATTTTAAACAAGTAACAGATACGCAGTATTTT.